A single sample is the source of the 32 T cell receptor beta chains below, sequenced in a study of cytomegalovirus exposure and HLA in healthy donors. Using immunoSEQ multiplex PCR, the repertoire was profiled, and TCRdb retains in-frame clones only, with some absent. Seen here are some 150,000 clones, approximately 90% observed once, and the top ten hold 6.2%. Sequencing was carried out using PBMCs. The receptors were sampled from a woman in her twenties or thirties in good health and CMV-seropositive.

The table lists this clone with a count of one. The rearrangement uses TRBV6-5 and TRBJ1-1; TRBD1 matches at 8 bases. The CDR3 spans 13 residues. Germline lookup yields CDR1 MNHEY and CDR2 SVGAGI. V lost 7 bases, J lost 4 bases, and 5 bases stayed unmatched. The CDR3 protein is CASIPGGRTEAFF. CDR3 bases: TGTGCCAGCATCCCAGGGGGCCGCACTGAAGCTTTCTTT.

The CDR3 loop reads CASIEAGHQLYNEQFF. In DNA form, the CDR3 reads TGTGCCAGCATAGAAGCGGGCCACCAACTCTACAATGAGCAGTTCTTC. The rearrangement links TRBV28 to TRBJ2-1; possible D gene TRBD2, 6 bases. The CDR3 spans 16 residues. Germline CDR1 and CDR2: MDHEN and SYDVKM. The V and J ends lost 7 bases and 3 bases respectively, with 19 bases between them.

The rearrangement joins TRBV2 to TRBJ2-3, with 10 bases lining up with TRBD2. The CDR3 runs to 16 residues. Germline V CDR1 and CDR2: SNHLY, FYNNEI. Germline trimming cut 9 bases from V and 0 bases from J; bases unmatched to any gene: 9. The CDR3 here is CASGGSGRASTDTQYF. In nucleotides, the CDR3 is TGTGCCAGTGGTGGGAGCGGGAGGGCTAGCACAGATACGCAGTATTTT.

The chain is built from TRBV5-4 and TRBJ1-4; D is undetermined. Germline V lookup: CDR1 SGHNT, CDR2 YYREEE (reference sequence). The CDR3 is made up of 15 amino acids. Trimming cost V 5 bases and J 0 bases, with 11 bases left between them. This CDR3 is CASRRHPATNEKLFF. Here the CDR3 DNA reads TGTGCCAGCAGACGACACCCAGCAACTAATGAAAAACTGTTTTTT.

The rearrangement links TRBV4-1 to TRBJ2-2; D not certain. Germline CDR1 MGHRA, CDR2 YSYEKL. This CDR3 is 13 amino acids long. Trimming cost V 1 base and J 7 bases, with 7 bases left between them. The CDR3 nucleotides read TGCGCCAGCAGCCAAGTTAGCTACGGGGAGCTGTTTTTT. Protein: CASSQVSYGELFF.

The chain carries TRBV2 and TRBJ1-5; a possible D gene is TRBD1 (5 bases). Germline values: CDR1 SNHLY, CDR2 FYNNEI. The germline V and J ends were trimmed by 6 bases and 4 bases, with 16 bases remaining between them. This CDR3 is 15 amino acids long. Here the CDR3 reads CASRKSSGTNQPQHF. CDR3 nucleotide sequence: TGTGCCAGCAGGAAATCCTCCGGGACTAATCAGCCCCAGCATTTT.

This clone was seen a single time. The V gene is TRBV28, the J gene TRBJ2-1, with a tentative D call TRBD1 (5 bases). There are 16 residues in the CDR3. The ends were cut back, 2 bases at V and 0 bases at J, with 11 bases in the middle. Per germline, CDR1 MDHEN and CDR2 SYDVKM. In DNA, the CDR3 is TGTGCCAGCAGTTTACAAGGGGCGAGCTCCTACAATGAGCAGTTCTTC. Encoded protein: CASSLQGASSYNEQFF.

The CDR3 spells CASSIGRPHYEQYF. The CDR3 coding sequence is TGTGCCAGTAGTATTGGGAGACCCCACTACGAGCAGTACTTC. The chain is built from TRBV19 and TRBJ2-7; D possibly corresponds to TRBD2 (5 bases). The CDR3 sequence is 14 residues long. Germline V gene lookup returns CDR1 LNHDA and CDR2 SQIVND (reference sequence). Trimming removed 3 bases at V and 3 bases at J, with 12 bases between.

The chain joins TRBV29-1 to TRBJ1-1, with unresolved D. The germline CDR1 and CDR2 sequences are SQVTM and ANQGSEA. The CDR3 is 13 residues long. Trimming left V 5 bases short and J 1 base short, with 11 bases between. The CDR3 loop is CSVLSGGNTEAFF. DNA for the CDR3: TGCAGCGTTTTATCTGGAGGGAACACTGAAGCTTTCTTT.

CDR3 protein: CSFFGPGSRKETQYF. For the CDR3, the DNA is TGCAGCTTCTTCGGTCCCGGGAGCCGCAAAGAGACCCAGTACTTC. The chain couples TRBV29-1 to TRBJ2-5; D perhaps matches TRBD2 (6 bases). V gave up 8 bases and J gave up 3 bases, with 22 bases separating them. Germline V gene sequence: CDR1 SQVTM, CDR2 ANQGSEA. The length of the CDR3 is 15 residues. The full variable domain, completed using reference TRBV29-1 and TRBJ2-5, is SAVISQKPSRDICQRGTSLTIQCQVDSQVTMMFWYRQQPGQSLTLIATANQGSEATYESGFVIDKFPISRPNLTFSTLTVSNMSPEDSSIYLCSFFGPGSRKETQYFGPGTRLLVL.

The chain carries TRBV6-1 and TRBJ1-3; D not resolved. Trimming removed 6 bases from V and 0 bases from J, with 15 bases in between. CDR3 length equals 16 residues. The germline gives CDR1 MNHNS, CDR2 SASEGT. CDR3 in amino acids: CASSEFPPGSGNTIYF. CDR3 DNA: TGTGCCAGCAGCGAATTCCCCCCGGGCTCTGGAAACACCATATATTTT.

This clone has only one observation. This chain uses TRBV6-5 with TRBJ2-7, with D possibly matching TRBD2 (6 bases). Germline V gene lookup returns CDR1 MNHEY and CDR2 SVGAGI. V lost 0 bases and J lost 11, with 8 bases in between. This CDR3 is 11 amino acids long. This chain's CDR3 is CASSYSEREYF. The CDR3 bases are TGTGCCAGCAGTTACTCGGAGCGGGAGTACTTC.

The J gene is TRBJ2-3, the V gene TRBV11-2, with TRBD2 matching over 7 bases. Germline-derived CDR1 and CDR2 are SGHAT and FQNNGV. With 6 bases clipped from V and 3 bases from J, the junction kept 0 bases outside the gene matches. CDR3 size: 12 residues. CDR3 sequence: CASRRGTDTQYF. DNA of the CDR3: TGTGCCAGCAGGCGGGGGACAGATACGCAGTATTTT.

CDR3 region: CASSILEGGSPQHF. The CDR3 DNA is TGTGCCAGCAGTATACTCGAGGGAGGGAGCCCCCAGCATTTT. This chain connects TRBV6-5 to TRBJ1-5; unclear D gene. The ends were cut back, 5 bases at V and 10 bases at J, with 18 bases in the middle. CDR1 is MNHEY, CDR2 SVGAGI, per germline. The CDR3 is 14 amino acids.

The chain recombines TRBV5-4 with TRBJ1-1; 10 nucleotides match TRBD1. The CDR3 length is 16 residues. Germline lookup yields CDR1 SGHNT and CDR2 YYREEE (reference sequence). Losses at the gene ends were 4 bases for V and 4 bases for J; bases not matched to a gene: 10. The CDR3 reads CASSPIDRGRSTEAFF. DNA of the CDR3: TGTGCCAGCAGCCCCATTGACAGGGGGCGAAGCACTGAAGCTTTCTTT.

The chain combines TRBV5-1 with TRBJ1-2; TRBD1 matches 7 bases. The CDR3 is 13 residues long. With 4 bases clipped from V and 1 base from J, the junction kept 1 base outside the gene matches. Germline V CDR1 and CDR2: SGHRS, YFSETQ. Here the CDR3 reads CASSQGVNYGYTF. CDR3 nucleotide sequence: TGCGCCAGCAGCCAGGGGGTTAACTATGGCTACACCTTC.

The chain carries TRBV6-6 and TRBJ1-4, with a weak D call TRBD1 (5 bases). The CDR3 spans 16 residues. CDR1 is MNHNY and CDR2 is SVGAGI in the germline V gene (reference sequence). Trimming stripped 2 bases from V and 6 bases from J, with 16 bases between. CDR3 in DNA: TGTGCCAGCAGTTACGGTTCAGGGCGCGGGGATGAAAAACTGTTTTTT. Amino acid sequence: CASSYGSGRGDEKLFF.

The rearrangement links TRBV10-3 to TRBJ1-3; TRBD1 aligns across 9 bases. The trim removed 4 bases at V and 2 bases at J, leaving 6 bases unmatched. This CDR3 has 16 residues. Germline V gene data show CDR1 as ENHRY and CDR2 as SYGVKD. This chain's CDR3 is CAISAPGTGTGNTIYF. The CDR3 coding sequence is TGTGCCATCAGTGCCCCAGGGACAGGGACTGGAAACACCATATATTTT.

CDR3 protein: CASSLYLSGGKDQPQHF. Here the CDR3 DNA reads TGCGCCAGCAGCTTGTACTTGTCAGGGGGGAAGGATCAGCCCCAGCATTTT. The rearrangement joins TRBV5-1 to TRBJ1-5, with 7 bases fitting TRBD1. The CDR3 runs 17 residues. From germline, CDR1 is SGHRS and CDR2 YFSETQ. The V gene end was trimmed by 1 base and the J gene end by 5 bases; junction bases not matched to a gene: 12.

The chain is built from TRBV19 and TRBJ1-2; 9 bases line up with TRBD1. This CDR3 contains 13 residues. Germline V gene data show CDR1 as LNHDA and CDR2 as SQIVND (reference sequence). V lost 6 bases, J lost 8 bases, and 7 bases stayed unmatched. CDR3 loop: CASRVQGAGGYTF. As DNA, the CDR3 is TGTGCCAGTAGGGTACAGGGGGCAGGGGGCTACACCTTC.

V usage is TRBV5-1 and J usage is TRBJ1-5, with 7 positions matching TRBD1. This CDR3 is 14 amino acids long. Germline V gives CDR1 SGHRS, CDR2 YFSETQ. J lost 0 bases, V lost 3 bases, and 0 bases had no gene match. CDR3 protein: CASSWDSSNQPQHF. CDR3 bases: TGCGCCAGCAGCTGGGACAGTAGCAATCAGCCCCAGCATTTT. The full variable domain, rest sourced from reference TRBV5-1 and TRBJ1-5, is KAGVTQTPRYLIKTRGQQVTLSCSPISGHRSVSWYQQTPGQGLQFLFEYFSETQRNKGNFPGRFSGRQFSNSRSEMNVSTLELGDSALYLCASSWDSSNQPQHFGDGTRLSIL.

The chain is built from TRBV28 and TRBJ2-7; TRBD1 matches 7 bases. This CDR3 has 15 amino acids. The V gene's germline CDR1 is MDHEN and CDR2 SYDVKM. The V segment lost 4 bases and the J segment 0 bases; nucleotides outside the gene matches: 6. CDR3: CASSSDYRGSYEQYF. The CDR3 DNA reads TGTGCCAGCAGTTCCGATTACAGGGGCTCCTACGAGCAGTACTTC.

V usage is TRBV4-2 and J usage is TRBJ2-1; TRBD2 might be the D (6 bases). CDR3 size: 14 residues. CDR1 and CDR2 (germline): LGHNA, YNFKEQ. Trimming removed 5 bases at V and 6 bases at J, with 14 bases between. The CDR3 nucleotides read TGTGCCAGCAGCACTATAGGACTACCCAATGAGCAGTTCTTC. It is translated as CASSTIGLPNEQFF.

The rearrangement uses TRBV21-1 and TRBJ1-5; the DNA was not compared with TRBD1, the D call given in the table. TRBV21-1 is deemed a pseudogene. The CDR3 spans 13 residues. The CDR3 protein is CASSNRVWQPQHF. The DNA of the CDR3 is TGTGCCAGCAGCAACAGGGTTTGGCAGCCCCAGCATTTT.

The CDR3 sequence is CASTDGDRVVDEQYF. CDR3 nucleotides: TGTGCCAGCACTGATGGGGACAGGGTTGTCGACGAGCAGTACTTC. V gene TRBV7-9 combines with J gene TRBJ2-7; 9 nucleotides line up with TRBD1. This CDR3 is built from 15 residues. CDR1 and CDR2 (germline): SEHNR, FQNEAQ (reference sequence). With 7 bases clipped from V and 5 bases from J, the junction kept 12 bases outside the gene matches.

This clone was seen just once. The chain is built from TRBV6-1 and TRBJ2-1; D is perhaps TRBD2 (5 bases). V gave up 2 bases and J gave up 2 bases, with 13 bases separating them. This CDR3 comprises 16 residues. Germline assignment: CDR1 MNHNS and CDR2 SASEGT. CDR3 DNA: TGTGCCAGCAGTGAATTAGCAGCGGTTACCTACAATGAGCAGTTCTTC. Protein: CASSELAAVTYNEQFF.

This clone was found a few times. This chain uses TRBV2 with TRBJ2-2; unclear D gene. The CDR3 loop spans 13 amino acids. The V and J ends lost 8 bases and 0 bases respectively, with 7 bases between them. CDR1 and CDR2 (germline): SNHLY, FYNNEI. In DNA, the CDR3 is TGTGCCAGCCATCATCCGAACACCGGGGAGCTGTTTTTT. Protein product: CASHHPNTGELFF.

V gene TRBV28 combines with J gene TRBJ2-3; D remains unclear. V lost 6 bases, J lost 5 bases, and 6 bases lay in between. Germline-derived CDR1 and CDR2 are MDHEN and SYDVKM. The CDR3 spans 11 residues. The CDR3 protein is CASSLIDTQYF. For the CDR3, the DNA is TGTGCCAGCAGCCTTATAGATACGCAGTATTTT.

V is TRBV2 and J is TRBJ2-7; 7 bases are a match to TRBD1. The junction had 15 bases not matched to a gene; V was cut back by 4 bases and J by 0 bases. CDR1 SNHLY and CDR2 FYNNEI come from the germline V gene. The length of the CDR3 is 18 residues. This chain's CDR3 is CASSVVWRQTGSSYEQYF. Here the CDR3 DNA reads TGTGCCAGCAGTGTAGTTTGGAGGCAGACAGGGAGCTCCTACGAGCAGTACTTC.

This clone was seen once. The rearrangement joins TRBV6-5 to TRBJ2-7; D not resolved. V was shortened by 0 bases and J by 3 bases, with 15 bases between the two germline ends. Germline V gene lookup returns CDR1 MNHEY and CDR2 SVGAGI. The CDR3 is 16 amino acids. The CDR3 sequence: CASSYSFLPHSYEQYF. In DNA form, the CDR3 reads TGTGCCAGCAGTTACTCGTTTTTACCGCATAGCTACGAGCAGTACTTC.

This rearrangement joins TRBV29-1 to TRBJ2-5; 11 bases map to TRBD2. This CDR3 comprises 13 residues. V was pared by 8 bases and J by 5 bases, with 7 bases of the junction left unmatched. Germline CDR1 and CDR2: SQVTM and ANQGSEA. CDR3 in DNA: TGCAGCTTCCGAACTAGCGGGAGTGAGACCCAGTACTTC. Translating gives CSFRTSGSETQYF. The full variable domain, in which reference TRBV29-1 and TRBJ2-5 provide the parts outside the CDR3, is SAVISQKPSRDICQRGTSLTIQCQVDSQVTMMFWYRQQPGQSLTLIATANQGSEATYESGFVIDKFPISRPNLTFSTLTVSNMSPEDSSIYLCSFRTSGSETQYFGPGTRLLVL.

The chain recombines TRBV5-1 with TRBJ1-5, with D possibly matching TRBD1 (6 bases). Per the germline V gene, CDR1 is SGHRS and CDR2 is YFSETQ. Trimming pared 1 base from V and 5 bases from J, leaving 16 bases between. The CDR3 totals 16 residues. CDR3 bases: TGCGCCAGCAGCTTGTTAGGGGGAGAAGGGGATCAGCCCCAGCATTTT. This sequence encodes CASSLLGGEGDQPQHF.